The rows below give T cell receptor beta chains drawn from one sample of a study of T cells in Graves' hyperthyroidism and ophthalmopathy. Using its own MiXCR run on the multiplex PCR reads, TCRdb lists one record per CDR3 protein. Of over 700,000 distinct CDR3 sequences listed, just over 35% were seen once; the top ten hold about a third. The sequenced sample was blood. The receptors were gathered from a woman aged 40 to 50 with Graves' hyperthyroidism. Both conserved end residues are trimmed from each CDR3.

j_call v_call cdr3_aa
TRBJ1-5 TRBV19 ATSTGGVSNQPQH
TRBJ1-4 TRBV9 ASSGRGEEKLF
TRBJ2-7 TRBV6-5 ASSEAVGVGYEQY
TRBJ2-7 TRBV10-3 AISEVTSGGLDEQY
TRBJ1-4 TRBV20-1 SARVEWGTEGYNEKLF
TRBJ2-5 TRBV6-5 ASSEGAIQETQY
TRBJ1-5 TRBV19 ASNSVPNSNQPQH
TRBJ2-7 TRBV3-1 ASSQSAGEQY
TRBJ1-6 TRBV20-1 STREDSPLH
TRBJ1-6 TRBV7-9 ASSFGTGDNSPLH
TRBJ1-4 TRBV7-6 ASSLELRTREKLF
TRBJ1-1 TRBV2 ASYGQLNTEAF
TRBJ2-7 TRBV20-1 SARSLYEQY
TRBJ1-6 TRBV7-3 ASRPTGGTYNSPLH
TRBJ2-7 TRBV20-1 SAMGLAGSYEQY
TRBJ1-5 TRBV12-3/TRBV12-4 ASSPDRGVSQPQH
TRBJ1-3 TRBV29-1 SVEARSSGNTIY
TRBJ2-3 TRBV7-2 ASSLASGSGEDTQY
TRBJ1-2 TRBV19 ASSRGPYGYT
TRBJ1-1 TRBV28 ASTARGQGSTEAF
TRBJ2-7 TRBV20-1 SARALRDRVYEQY
TRBJ2-7 TRBV9 ASSVGSGREQY
TRBJ1-1 TRBV6-5 ASSSTTGRMNTEAF
TRBJ2-5 TRBV29-1 SCVRYQETQY
TRBJ1-4 TRBV15 ATSRVGGVELF
TRBJ1-6 TRBV10-2 ASRDPGSSYNSPLH
TRBJ1-1 TRBV9 ASSPWTDMNTEAF
TRBJ1-1 TRBV20-1 SASLQARTEAF
TRBJ1-2 TRBV6-4 ASSRSAGYGYT
TRBJ1-6 TRBV7-9 ASSWWGTGGSPLH
TRBJ1-4 TRBV10-3 AISEYLAALRKTNEKLF
TRBJ2-5 TRBV5-1 ASSLSGDGGQY
TRBJ1-3 TRBV30 AWSGVSGNTIY
TRBJ2-7 TRBV10-3 ALTPTGSGEQY
TRBJ1-5 TRBV20-1 SAFGGADNQPQH
TRBJ1-1 TRBV6-2/TRBV6-3 ASSSNQGAETEAF
TRBJ2-5 TRBV12-3/TRBV12-4 ASSYALARYQETQY
TRBJ2-2 TRBV19 ASKAGLNTGELF
TRBJ2-1 TRBV7-9 ASSGREFNEQF
TRBJ1-4 TRBV20-1 SARGQGWDEKLF
TRBJ2-2 TRBV5-6 ASSPYNTGELF
TRBJ2-7 TRBV10-3 AISGGQGNEQY
TRBJ2-2 TRBV7-6 ASSKGQVNTGELF
TRBJ1-1 TRBV5-6 ASSLGVKGTEAF
TRBJ1-1 TRBV12-3/TRBV12-4 ASRQGATEAF
TRBJ1-1 TRBV7-9 ASSLVLSRTRETEAF
TRBJ2-6 TRBV5-1 ASSFRRDRLSGANVLT
TRBJ1-2 TRBV20-1 SVSSGTGGNGYT
TRBJ2-7 TRBV6-1 ASERQDGSSYEQY
TRBJ2-6 TRBV10-3 ASYRGPGANVLT
TRBJ2-7 TRBV19 ASSIGLDLGEQY
TRBJ1-2 TRBV20-1 SAPNRGSTNYGYT
TRBJ1-5 TRBV6-2/TRBV6-3 ASSPMRTFNQPQH
TRBJ1-2 TRBV19 ASSRTAGPSYGYT
TRBJ2-5 TRBV4-3 ASSQDMGGEETQY
TRBJ1-2 TRBV14 ASSRPRDREGYT
TRBJ1-4 TRBV4-3 ASSQGQGNEKLF
TRBJ2-2 TRBV15 ATSRSTGGTYTGGLF
TRBJ1-3 TRBV2 ASSRDGEQTGNTIY